The 4 T cell receptor beta chains in this list originate from one sample, sequenced in a study of T cell repertoires in ileal Crohn's disease. The table came from immunoSEQ multiplex PCR; TCRdb's copy has only in-frame clones and leaves some out. The sample contains tens of thousands of clones, roughly 77% of which appear only once. The specimen was ileal tissue. Every receptor here comes from an adult with Crohn's disease.

Only a few counts were recorded for this clone. V is TRBV11-3 and J is TRBJ1-4; 11 positions match TRBD1. This CDR3 spans 15 amino acids. J lost 3 bases, V lost 3 bases, and 0 bases had no gene match. The germline gives CDR1 SGHNT, CDR2 YENEEA. The CDR3 sequence is CASSLGQGANEKLFF. CDR3 sequence (DNA): TGTGCCAGCAGCTTGGGACAGGGGGCTAATGAAAAACTGTTTTTT. Based on the CDR3 plus reference TRBV11-3 and TRBJ1-4, the full variable domain is EAGVVQSPRYKIIEKKQPVAFWCNPISGHNTLYWYLQNLGQGPELLIRYENEEAVDDSQLPKDRFSAERLKGVDSTLKIQPAELGDSAVYLCASSLGQGANEKLFFGSGTQLSVL.

The J gene is TRBJ2-2, the V gene TRBV6-6, with D possibly TRBD1 on 6 matching bases. CDR3 size: 15 residues. Trimming pared 2 bases from V and 1 base from J, leaving 8 bases between. Germline loops: CDR1 MNHNY, CDR2 SVGAGI (reference sequence). CDR3 DNA sequence: TGTGCCAGCAGTTACGGGGGACAGAACACCGGGGAGCTGTTTTTT. This sequence encodes CASSYGGQNTGELFF.

The chain is built from TRBV7-2 and TRBJ2-5, with D perhaps TRBD1 (5 bases). The CDR3 length is 13 residues. The germline CDR1 and CDR2 sequences are SGHTA and FQGNSA. The ends were cut back, 2 bases at V and 3 bases at J, with 7 bases in the middle. CDR3 amino acids: CASSLSREETQYF. The CDR3 DNA follows: TGTGCCAGCAGCTTAAGCAGGGAAGAGACCCAGTACTTC.

V is TRBV10-2 and J is TRBJ2-2; tentatively, D is TRBD2 (5 bases). There are 11 residues in the CDR3. V lost 6 bases and J 8 bases, leaving 7 bases between the germline ends. In germline, CDR1 is WSHSY, CDR2 SAAADI. The CDR3 loop reads CASRLVGELFF. In nucleotides, the CDR3 is TGCGCCAGCAGACTAGTGGGGGAGCTGTTTTTT.